This TCR beta chain was captured in a study of early T cells in non-severe SARS-CoV-2 infection (dated by TCRdb to about 2021). Notes on the research overall: TCR sequencing used bulk RNA from unsorted whole blood, so alpha and beta chains could not be paired.

Study-wide conclusions, independent of this receptor: VDJdb matching was skewed toward anti-spike CD8 responses and likely underestimated virus-specific expansions by missing private and CD4 specificities.

Library method: 5' RACE. Sequencing relied on a NextSeq 500. The TCR library protocol attached unique molecular identifiers to individual cDNA molecules to correct for sequencing error and PCR bias. Both TCR alpha and beta chains were sequenced, and tight co-correlation was observed between alpha and beta sequence abundances in each sample. In the authors' own workflow: Decombinator V4 was used to annotate the V gene, J gene and CDR3 of the TCR sequences. TCRs were defined as expanded if a significant change between any two time points was detected under a Poisson model with p below 0.0001. TCR abundances were normalised to the total number of TCRs sequenced per sample and expressed as counts per million. MAIT TCRs were defined by TRAV1-2 paired with TRAJ12, TRAJ20 or TRAJ33, and iNKT TCRs by TRAV10 paired with TRAJ18. VDJdb, accessed 1 November 2021, was searched for CMV, EBV and SARS-CoV-2 annotated TCRs, excluding TCRs annotated for multiple antigens. TCRdb handled the public reads itself, with Q25 trimming in fastp and clone calling in MiXCR, and kept productive beta chains. Entries are consolidated by CDR3 protein sequence, retaining the most common genes and DNA. The V and J calls were not made by the authors but by TCRdb's processing. The sample has more than 45,000 distinct CDR3 sequences on record, under 10% of them singletons. 3% to 4% of the sample belongs to the ten largest clones.

A case-control design nested within a healthcare worker cohort in London, UK, was used, with weekly nasopharyngeal swab PCR tests and blood sampling performed. Between 23 and 31 March 2020, the week of the UK lockdown, healthcare workers were enrolled and then followed up weekly for as long as 16 weeks. The CDR3, cysteine through phenylalanine, is 14 amino acids long. CDR3 DNA is the only sequence kept; it has 42 bases, read in frame from the first base. Between the V and J ends, shortened by 4 bases and 4 bases respectively, the junction contains 13 bases. CDR1 and CDR2, per the germline V gene, are LGHNA and YNFKEQ. The table lists this clonotype with a few counts. Its antigen target is currently unknown. Base qualities are not at hand, and no much larger clone is one base apart.

Recombination linked TRBV4-2 to TRBJ2-5, with a weak D call of TRBD2 (6 bases match). Sequencing input: whole blood. This TCR was sampled from an adult who was a healthcare worker with PCR-confirmed SARS-CoV-2 infection or an uninfected control (not recorded which). The DNA sequence is given as TGTGCCAGCAGCCCGGGGACTTCAAGAGAGACCCAGTACTTC. Its translation is CASSPGTSRETQYF.